This TCR beta chain was sequenced for a study of T cells in Graves' hyperthyroidism and ophthalmopathy. Study conclusions and caveats: With a median lead of around 5.9 months before onset, the model predicted ophthalmopathy.

The length of the CDR3 is 13 residues. V gave up 3 bases and J gave up 4 bases, with 7 bases separating them. From RNA transcripts, TCR beta CDR3 regions were amplified. A set of HTBI primers served as the primers for a first-round RT-PCR of the TCR CDR3. MiXCR was run by TCRdb on the multiplex PCR reads, yielding one entry per CDR3 protein. The sample includes 500,000 or so distinct CDR3 sequences, 17% of them seen just once. A NOSPECS grade of at least 4, a Clinical Activity Score of at least 3 and duration under 3 months were recorded in ophthalmopathy patients. The diagnostic basis comprised clinical symptoms, serum thyroxine and TRAb, thyroid ultrasound and orbital computed tomography. The authors obtained PBMCs from over 8.5 ml of fresh peripheral blood. In this sample, this clonotype turned up many times. The antigen is undetermined.

Specimen: blood. This chain connects TRBV12-3 or TRBV12-4 to TRBJ1-5; D is perhaps TRBD1 (5 bases). The receptor comes from a woman younger than 30 with Graves' ophthalmopathy. The CDR3 DNA sequence: TGTGCCAGCAGTTTCGGGGGGAATCAGCCCCAGCATTTT. This sequence encodes CASSFGGNQPQHF.